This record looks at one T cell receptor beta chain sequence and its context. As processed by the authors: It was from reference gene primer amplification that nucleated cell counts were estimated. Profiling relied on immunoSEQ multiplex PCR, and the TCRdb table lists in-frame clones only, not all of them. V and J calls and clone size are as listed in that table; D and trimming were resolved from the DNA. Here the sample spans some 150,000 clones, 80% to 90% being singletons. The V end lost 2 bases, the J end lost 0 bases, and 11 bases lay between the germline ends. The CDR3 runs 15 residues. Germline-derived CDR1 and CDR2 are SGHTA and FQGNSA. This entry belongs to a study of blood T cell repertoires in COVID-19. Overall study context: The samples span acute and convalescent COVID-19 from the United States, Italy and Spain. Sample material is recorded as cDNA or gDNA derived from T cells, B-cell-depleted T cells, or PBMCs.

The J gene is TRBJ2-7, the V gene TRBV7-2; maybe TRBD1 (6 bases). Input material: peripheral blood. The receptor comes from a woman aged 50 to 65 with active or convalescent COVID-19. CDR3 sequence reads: CASSLSQGYSYEQYF. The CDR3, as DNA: TGTGCCAGCAGCTTATCACAGGGCTACTCCTACGAGCAGTACTTC.